This is a list of T cell receptor beta chains from one sample in a study of graft-versus-host responses after intestinal transplantation. Their specific antigens are unknown. Libraries were prepared by immunoSEQ multiplex PCR; TCRdb keeps only in-frame clonotypes and omits some of them. The sample records 140,000 or so clones, 80% to 95% being singletons. This specimen consisted of unstimulated CD4+ T cells sorted from spleen or lymph node cells, obtained before intestinal transplant. Receptors originate from a human donor who received an intestinal transplant. The CDR3 runs from the conserved cysteine through the conserved F or W. The D gene is left open where the match is weak. Expanded clones are given a class, and other clones once, few, many or no size at all.

>TRBD2|TRBV4-2|NA|TRBJ2-1
CASSKDRLAGGYNEQFF
TGTGCCAGCAGCAAGGACAGACTAGCGGGAGGGTACAATGAGCAGTTCTTC
>NA|TRBV2|NA|TRBJ1-5
CASSDTDQPQHF
TGTGCCAGCAGTGACACCGATCAGCCCCAGCATTTT
>TRBD1|TRBV19|once|TRBJ2-7
CASRARPGQTYEQYF
TGTGCCAGTAGAGCCCGACCGGGACAGACATACGAGCAGTACTTC
>NA|TRBV10-3|NA|TRBJ2-7
CAISAGQDAYEQYF
TGTGCCATCAGTGCGGGGCAGGATGCCTACGAGCAGTACTTC
>NA|TRBV9|NA|TRBJ2-2
CASSHTLAGGPTGELFF
TGTGCCAGCAGCCATACGCTAGCAGGAGGGCCCACCGGGGAGCTGTTTTTT
>NA|TRBV14|NA|TRBJ2-7
CASSLLSRRSYEQYF
TGTGCCAGCAGCCTCCTATCCAGGAGATCCTACGAGCAGTACTTC
>TRBD1|TRBV4-2|NA|TRBJ2-5
CASSPTGPGETQYF
TGTGCCAGCAGCCCGACAGGGCCAGGGGAGACCCAGTACTTC
>NA|TRBV30|NA|TRBJ1-5
CAWSVERKQPQHF
TGTGCCTGGAGTGTAGAACGAAAGCAGCCCCAGCATTTT
>NA|TRBV4-3|NA|TRBJ2-6
CASSQGHGSPGANVLTF
TGCGCCAGCAGCCAGGGACATGGATCTCCTGGGGCCAACGTCCTGACTTTC
>NA|TRBV6-5|NA|TRBJ2-7
CASSASVSSYEQYF
TGTGCCAGCAGTGCTTCAGTATCCTCCTACGAGCAGTACTTC
>NA|TRBV27|NA|TRBJ1-6
CASSSAVGIYNSPLHF
TGTGCCAGCAGTTCCGCCGTCGGGATCTATAATTCACCCCTCCACTTT
>TRBD1|TRBV19|NA|TRBJ2-2
CASRDRGLAGELFF
TGTGCCAGTAGAGACAGGGGGCTTGCCGGGGAGCTGTTTTTT
>NA|TRBV9|NA|TRBJ1-6
CASSDTLSGGEGTDNSPLHF
TGTGCCAGCAGCGATACTTTATCCGGGGGGGAAGGGACGGACAATTCACCCCTCCACTTT
>NA|TRBV2|NA|TRBJ1-2
CASGQTNYGYTF
TGTGCCAGCGGGCAGACTAACTATGGCTACACCTTC
>TRBD2|TRBV9|NA|TRBJ2-1
CASSSGLAGVNEQFF
TGTGCCAGCAGCTCTGGACTAGCGGGAGTCAATGAGCAGTTCTTC
>NA|TRBV9|NA|TRBJ2-5
CASSVGRGQETQYF
TGTGCCAGCAGCGTTGGAAGAGGCCAAGAGACCCAGTACTTC
>TRBD2|TRBV15|NA|TRBJ2-1
CATSPAVGTSGIRGNEQFF
TGTGCCACCAGCCCCGCGGTAGGGACTAGCGGGATTAGAGGCAATGAGCAGTTCTTC
>TRBD2|TRBV19|NA|TRBJ2-7
CASTGLGREQYF
TGTGCCAGTACGGGCCTCGGGAGGGAGCAGTACTTC
>NA|TRBV5-1|few|TRBJ2-5
CASSNPGTQETQYF
TGCGCCAGCAGCAACCCGGGAACCCAAGAGACCCAGTACTTC
>NA|TRBV27|NA|TRBJ1-5
CASSLRGRPSPPPQHF
TGTGCCAGCAGTTTACGTGGACGACCGTCCCCCCCTCCCCAGCATTTT
>NA|TRBV30|NA|TRBJ1-5
CAWSTGNDQPQHF
TGTGCCTGGAGTACAGGGAACGATCAGCCCCAGCATTTT
>TRBD1|TRBV27|NA|TRBJ2-3
CASSPYRGDTQYF
TGTGCCAGCAGTCCGTACAGGGGAGATACGCAGTATTTT
>NA|TRBV5-4|NA|TRBJ2-7
CASSVLPNPTLYEQYF
TGTGCCAGCAGCGTCCTCCCCAACCCCACTCTATACGAGCAGTACTTC
>NA|TRBV5-1|NA|TRBJ2-7
CASSLGETDSYEQYF
TGCGCCAGCAGCTTGGGGGAGACCGACTCCTACGAGCAGTACTTC
>NA|TRBV5-1|NA|TRBJ1-4
CASSSSATNEKLFF
TGCGCCAGCAGCTCATCTGCAACTAATGAAAAACTGTTTTTT
>TRBD1|TRBV28|NA|TRBJ1-1
CATWDRLNTEAFF
TGTGCCACCTGGGACAGACTGAACACTGAAGCTTTCTTT
>NA|TRBV6-1|NA|TRBJ2-5
CASSEDEETQYF
TGTGCCAGCAGTGAAGATGAAGAGACCCAGTACTTC
>NA|TRBV18|once|TRBJ1-2
CASSTDANYGYTF
TGTGCCAGCTCCACAGACGCTAACTATGGCTACACCTTC
>TRBD1|TRBV7-9|NA|TRBJ2-7
CASSLVAGGVDEQYF
TGTGCCAGCAGCTTAGTTGCAGGGGGAGTAGACGAGCAGTACTTC
>NA|TRBV7-3|NA|TRBJ2-1
CASSLGQRNEQFF
TGTGCCAGCAGCTTAGGGCAGAGGAATGAGCAGTTCTTC
>NA|TRBV7-9|NA|TRBJ1-1
CASSLSGSLILTEAFF
TGTGCCAGCAGCTTATCAGGATCCCTGATCCTCACTGAAGCTTTCTTT
>NA|TRBV18|NA|TRBJ1-1
CASSPVKNTEAFF
TGTGCCAGCTCACCAGTGAAAAACACTGAAGCTTTCTTT
>TRBD1|TRBV10-2|NA|TRBJ2-1
CASTPKGASQFF
TGCGCCAGCACACCGAAGGGGGCCTCGCAGTTCTTC
>TRBD2|TRBV11-2|NA|TRBJ2-5
CASSLDLAGGQETQYF
TGTGCCAGCAGCTTAGATCTAGCGGGAGGCCAAGAGACCCAGTACTTC
>NA|TRBV7-2|once|TRBJ2-7
CASSLEAPPYEQYF
TGTGCCAGCAGCTTAGAAGCGCCGCCCTACGAGCAGTACTTC
>TRBD1|TRBV9|NA|TRBJ2-3
CASSVATNGQGPTDTQYF
TGTGCCAGCAGCGTAGCTACAAATGGACAGGGACCCACAGATACGCAGTATTTT
>NA|TRBV9|NA|TRBJ2-1
CASSVDGASYNEQFF
TGTGCCAGCAGCGTAGACGGGGCCTCCTACAATGAGCAGTTCTTC
>TRBD1|TRBV5-5|NA|TRBJ1-5
CASSPGGAGQPQHF
TGTGCCAGCAGCCCAGGGGGCGCAGGACAGCCCCAGCATTTT
>NA|TRBV19|NA|TRBJ2-5
CASSIASPRQVPQETQYF
TGTGCCAGTAGTATAGCTTCCCCCCGACAGGTACCTCAAGAGACCCAGTACTTC
>TRBD1|TRBV7-3|NA|TRBJ1-2
CASRFRPGQGAHSYTF
TGTGCCAGCAGGTTTCGTCCGGGACAGGGGGCGCATAGCTACACCTTC
>NA|TRBV19|NA|TRBJ2-1
CASRQGGSNEQFF
TGTGCCAGTCGCCAGGGGGGATCCAATGAGCAGTTCTTC
>TRBD1|TRBV28|NA|TRBJ1-3
CASSLGQGVRNTIYF
TGTGCCAGCAGTTTAGGACAGGGTGTTCGAAACACCATATATTTT
>NA|TRBV14|once|TRBJ2-1
CASSQEGLGQFF
TGTGCCAGCAGCCAAGAGGGCCTCGGGCAGTTCTTC
>NA|TRBV7-7|once|TRBJ2-1
CASSLALTSNEQFF
TGTGCCAGCAGCTTAGCCTTGACTAGTAATGAGCAGTTCTTC
>NA|TRBV5-1|NA|TRBJ1-5
CASSPGAPGQPQHF
TGCGCCAGCAGCCCAGGGGCGCCCGGGCAGCCCCAGCATTTT
>TRBD2|TRBV11-2|NA|TRBJ2-5
CASSPRLAGGYVETQYF
TGTGCCAGCAGCCCCCGACTAGCGGGAGGATACGTGGAGACCCAGTACTTC
>TRBD1|TRBV7-9|NA|TRBJ1-4
CATTGQGNEKLFF
TGTGCCACCACGGGACAGGGGAATGAAAAACTGTTTTTT
>TRBD2|TRBV20-1|NA|TRBJ2-1
CSATREVRVF
TGCAGTGCGACGCGGGAGGTAAGGGTCTTC
>NA|TRBV21-1|NA|TRBJ1-4
CASSTRYAVCCNEKLFF
TGTGCCAGCAGCACCCGATATGCAGTTTGTTGTAATGAAAAACTGTTTTTT
>NA|TRBV5-6|NA|TRBJ2-7
CASSPQIAVAGAEQYF
TGTGCCAGCAGCCCCCAGATCGCGGTCGCCGGTGCCGAGCAGTACTTC
>NA|TRBV2|NA|TRBJ1-5
CASSPQLGDARPQHF
TGTGCCAGCAGTCCCCAGTTGGGGGATGCTCGGCCCCAGCATTTT